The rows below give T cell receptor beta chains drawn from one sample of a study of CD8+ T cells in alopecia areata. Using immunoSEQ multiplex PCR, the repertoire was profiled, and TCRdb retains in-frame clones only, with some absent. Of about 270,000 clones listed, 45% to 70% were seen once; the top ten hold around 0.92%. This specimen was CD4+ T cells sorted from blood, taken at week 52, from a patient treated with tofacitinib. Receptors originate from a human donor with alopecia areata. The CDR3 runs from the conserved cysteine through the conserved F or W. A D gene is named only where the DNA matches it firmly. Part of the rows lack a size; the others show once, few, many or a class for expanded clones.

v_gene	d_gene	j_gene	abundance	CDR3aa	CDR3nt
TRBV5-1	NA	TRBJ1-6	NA	CASSDASPRSPLHF	TGCGCCAGCAGCGATGCCTCCCCCCGATCACCCCTCCACTTT
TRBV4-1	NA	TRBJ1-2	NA	CASRPFSQGNYGYTF	TGCGCCAGCAGGCCCTTTTCCCAGGGGAACTATGGCTACACCTTC
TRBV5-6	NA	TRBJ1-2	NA	CASSLEGRAYGYTF	TGTGCCAGCAGCTTAGAGGGGAGGGCCTATGGCTACACCTTC
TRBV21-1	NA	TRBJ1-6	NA	CARRGAINSPLHF	TGTGCCCGCAGAGGGGCCATAAATTCACCCCTCCACTTT
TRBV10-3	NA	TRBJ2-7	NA	CAISGGRYEQYF	TGTGCCATCAGTGGAGGTCGCTACGAGCAGTACTTC
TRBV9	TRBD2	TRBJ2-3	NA	CASSVAAGRGTDTQYF	TGTGCCAGCAGCGTAGCGGCAGGGAGGGGAACAGATACGCAGTATTTT
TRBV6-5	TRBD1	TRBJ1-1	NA	CASSPLRQGTEAFF	TGTGCCAGCAGTCCACTTCGACAGGGCACTGAAGCTTTCTTT
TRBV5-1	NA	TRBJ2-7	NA	CASSWGTESSYEQYF	TGCGCCAGCAGCTGGGGGACGGAAAGCTCCTACGAGCAGTACTTC
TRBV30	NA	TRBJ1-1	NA	CAWTGKTEAFF	TGTGCCTGGACGGGGAAGACTGAAGCTTTCTTT
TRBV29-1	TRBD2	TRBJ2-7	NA	CSVEGSGEYYEQYF	TGCAGCGTTGAAGGTAGCGGGGAATACTACGAGCAGTACTTC
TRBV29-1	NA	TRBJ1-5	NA	CSVARDLNQPQHF	TGCAGCGTTGCCCGGGACCTCAATCAGCCCCAGCATTTT
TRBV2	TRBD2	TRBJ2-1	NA	CARASGAYNEQFF	TGTGCCAGAGCTAGCGGGGCCTACAATGAGCAGTTCTTC
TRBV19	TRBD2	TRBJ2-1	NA	CASTRSTSGGYNEQFF	TGTGCCAGTACCCGCTCAACTAGCGGGGGGTACAATGAGCAGTTCTTC
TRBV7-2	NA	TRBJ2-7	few	CASSGYYEQYF	TGTGCCAGCAGCGGGTACTACGAGCAGTACTTC
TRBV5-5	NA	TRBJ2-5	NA	CASSLLSWGSQETQYF	TGTGCCAGCAGCCTACTTTCGTGGGGATCACAAGAGACCCAGTACTTC
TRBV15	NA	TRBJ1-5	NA	CATSTDRLQGQPQHF	TGTGCCACCAGCACCGACAGGCTCCAGGGCCAGCCCCAGCATTTT
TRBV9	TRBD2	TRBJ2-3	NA	CASSVVTSGVTDTQYF	TGTGCCAGCAGCGTAGTGACTAGCGGGGTCACAGATACGCAGTATTTT
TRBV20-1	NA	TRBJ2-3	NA	CSARRPRAQYF	TGCAGTGCTAGACGGCCCAGGGCGCAGTATTTT
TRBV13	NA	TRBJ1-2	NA	CASSAQYVVGYTF	TGTGCCAGCAGCGCTCAATATGTAGTTGGCTACACCTTC
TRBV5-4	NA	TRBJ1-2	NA	CASSLGDALWGYTF	TGTGCCAGCAGTCTTGGGGACGCTCTATGGGGCTACACCTTC
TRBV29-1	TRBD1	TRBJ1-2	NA	CSVEAGGSGGYTF	TGCAGCGTGGAGGCAGGGGGTTCAGGTGGCTACACCTTC
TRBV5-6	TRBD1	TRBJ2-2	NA	CASSPTGDTGELFF	TGTGCCAGCAGCCCGACAGGGGACACCGGGGAGCTGTTTTTT
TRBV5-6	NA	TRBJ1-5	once	CASSLFAGGNQPQHF	TGTGCCAGCAGCTTGTTCGCAGGAGGCAATCAGCCCCAGCATTTT
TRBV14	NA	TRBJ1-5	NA	CASSQDLDQPQHF	TGTGCCAGCAGCCAAGATTTGGATCAGCCCCAGCATTTT
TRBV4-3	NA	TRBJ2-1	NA	CASSQIPGQRYNEQFF	TGCGCCAGCAGCCAAATTCCGGGACAAAGGTACAATGAGCAGTTCTTC
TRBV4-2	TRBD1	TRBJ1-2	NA	CASSSGQTEYGYTF	TGTGCCAGCAGCTCGGGACAGACCGAATATGGCTACACCTTC
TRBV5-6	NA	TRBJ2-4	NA	CASSSQGYIQYF	TGTGCCAGCAGCTCACAGGGTTACATTCAGTACTTC
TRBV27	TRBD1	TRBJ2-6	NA	CASSRTGGSGANVLTF	TGTGCCAGCAGTCGGACAGGGGGCAGTGGGGCCAACGTCCTGACTTTC
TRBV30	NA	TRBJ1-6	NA	CAWNIRQTYNSPLHF	TGTGCCTGGAACATCCGACAGACCTATAATTCACCCCTCCACTTT
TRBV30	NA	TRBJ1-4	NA	CAWSPMDQLFF	TGTGCCTGGAGTCCCATGGACCAACTGTTTTTT
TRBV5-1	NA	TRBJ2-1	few	CASSLGAYNEQFF	TGCGCCAGCAGCTTGGGCGCCTACAATGAGCAGTTCTTC
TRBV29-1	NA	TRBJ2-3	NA	CSAGGPSTDTQYF	TGCAGCGCTGGGGGACCCAGCACAGATACGCAGTATTTT
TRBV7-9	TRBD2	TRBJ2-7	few	CASSPTAAGGNEQYF	TGTGCCAGCAGCCCTACGGCGGCCGGGGGGAACGAGCAGTACTTC
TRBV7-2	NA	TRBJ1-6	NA	CASSLAGSPLHF	TGTGCCAGCAGCTTAGCGGGTTCACCCCTCCACTTT
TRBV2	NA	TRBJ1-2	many	CASSQGFAGYTF	TGTGCCAGCAGCCAGGGATTCGCTGGCTACACCTTC
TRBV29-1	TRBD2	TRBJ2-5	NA	CSVRLAAETQYF	TGCAGCGTTCGACTAGCGGCGGAGACCCAGTACTTC
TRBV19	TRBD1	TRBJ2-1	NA	CASSIRGQINYNEQFF	TGTGCCAGTAGTATCCGGGGACAGATCAACTACAATGAGCAGTTCTTC
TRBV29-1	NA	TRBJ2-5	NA	CSAETQYF	TGCAGCGCCGAGACCCAGTACTTC
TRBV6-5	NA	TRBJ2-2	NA	CASSYSGRYGELFF	TGTGCCAGCAGTTACTCGGGCCGTTACGGGGAGCTGTTTTTT
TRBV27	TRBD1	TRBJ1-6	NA	CASSSETGTGSYNSPLHF	TGTGCCAGCAGTTCAGAAACCGGGACAGGGTCCTATAATTCACCCCTCCACTTT
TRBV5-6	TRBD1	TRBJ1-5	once	CASRPGTGGEIGNQPQHF	TGTGCCAGCAGACCTGGGACAGGGGGCGAGATAGGCAATCAGCCCCAGCATTTT
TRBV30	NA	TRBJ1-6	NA	CAWTNNSPLHF	TGTGCCTGGACAAATAATTCACCCCTCCACTTT
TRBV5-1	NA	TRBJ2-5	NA	CASSKSSGTETQYF	TGCGCCAGCAGCAAATCTTCAGGAACAGAGACCCAGTACTTC
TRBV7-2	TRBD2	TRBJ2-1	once	CASSSGLAGEQFF	TGTGCCAGCAGCTCCGGACTAGCGGGGGAGCAGTTCTTC
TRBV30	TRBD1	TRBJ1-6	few	CAWMGQGVSPLHF	TGTGCCTGGATGGGACAGGGGGTTTCACCCCTCCACTTT
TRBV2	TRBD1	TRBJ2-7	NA	CASVAGTGMNEQYF	TGTGCCAGCGTGGCCGGGACAGGGATGAACGAGCAGTACTTC